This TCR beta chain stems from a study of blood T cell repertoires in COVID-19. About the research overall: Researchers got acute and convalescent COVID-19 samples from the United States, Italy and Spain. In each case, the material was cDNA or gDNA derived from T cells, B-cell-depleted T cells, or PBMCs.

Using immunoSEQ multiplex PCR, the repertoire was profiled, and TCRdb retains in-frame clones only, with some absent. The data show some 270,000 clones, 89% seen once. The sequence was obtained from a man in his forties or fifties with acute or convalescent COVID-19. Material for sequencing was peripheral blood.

In nucleotides, the CDR3 is TGTGCCAGCAGCCCGGGCCAGCTCGGGGGTATGCGGTACACCTTC. This sequence encodes CASSPGQLGGMRYTF. The chain couples TRBV4-2 to TRBJ1-2, with D maybe TRBD1 (5 bases). The CDR3 covers 15 residues. V lost 4 bases to trimming and J lost 11 bases, with 23 bases between them. CDR1 and CDR2 (germline): LGHNA, YNFKEQ.